This T cell receptor (beta chain) originates from a study of cytomegalovirus exposure and HLA in healthy donors. 13 Jbeta primers and 60 Vbeta primers were used for the PCR. Produced via immunoSEQ multiplex PCR; TCRdb's table is partial and in-frame only. Among roughly 98,000 clones, under 80% were seen once, and the ten largest hold roughly 2%. Comment on this clone: Its specificity is not known.

General study findings and limits: Among CMV-associated TCR beta chains, most appeared HLA-restricted in a later analysis. Diagnosis of cytomegalovirus status made by the classifier reportedly showed high specificity and sensitivity. Upon later analysis, HLA-associated TCR beta chains proved more clonally expanded than other, equally common chains.

The CDR3 runs to 14 residues. The V end was cut by 6 bases, the J end by 5 bases, with 17 bases between. Germline CDR1 and CDR2: LNHDA and SQIVND (reference sequence). The origin of this receptor is a man aged 40-49 years in good health and CMV-seronegative. The chain employs TRBV19 and TRBJ2-7; possible D gene TRBD1, 5 bases. Input material: PBMCs. In nucleotides, the CDR3 is TGTGCCAGTAGACTACAGGATTGGAGAGACGAGCAGTACTTC. It encodes CASRLQDWRDEQYF.